This record concerns one T cell receptor beta chain sequence. Its antigen remains unidentified. This specimen belongs to a study of OX40 agonist ivuxolimab in advanced cancers. Whole-study context: Each dose-escalation patient presented with hepatocellular carcinoma, melanoma, renal cell or head and neck cancer. General observations from the study: Relative to CD4+, CD8+ T cells held more expanded clones on average.

This CDR3 has 11 residues. Trimming left V 2 bases short and J 10 bases short, with 9 bases between. Germline CDR1 is SGHRS and CDR2 is YFSETQ. Generated by immunoSEQ multiplex PCR, the TCRdb table keeps only in-frame clones and is missing some. The data contain around 19,000 clones, approximately 80% of them singletons. Baseline was the first blood sampling point, followed by cycle 4 day 1 and cycle 7 day 1. The J gene is TRBJ1-1, the V gene TRBV5-1; D gene uncertain. This specimen was CD4+ or CD8+ T cells sorted from blood, taken in a trial of the OX40 agonist ivuxolimab. This sequence originates from an adult with an advanced solid tumor such as melanoma, head and neck, liver or kidney cancer. CDR3 amino acids: CASSLGRGAFF. For the CDR3, the DNA is TGCGCCAGCAGCTTAGGCCGGGGAGCTTTCTTT.